These 19 T cell receptor beta chains originate from one sample sequenced in a study of blood T cell repertoires in COVID-19. Produced via immunoSEQ multiplex PCR; TCRdb's table is partial and in-frame only. In the table there are 100,000 to 150,000 clones, 79% of which are singletons. Source material: peripheral blood. These receptor sequences come from a man aged 40-55 years with active or convalescent COVID-19.

The chain combines TRBV6-5 with TRBJ2-2, with 8 bases matching TRBD1. Germline trimming cut 7 bases from V and 4 bases from J; bases unmatched to any gene: 8. The CDR3 runs 15 residues. Germline V gene lookup returns CDR1 MNHEY and CDR2 SVGAGI. The CDR3 loop reads CASTFGQGGTGELFF. The CDR3 DNA follows: TGTGCCAGCACCTTTGGACAGGGCGGCACCGGGGAGCTGTTTTTT.

This clone was observed at least ten times. The CDR3 loop reads CASSPDGSGAEAFF. The DNA of the CDR3 is TGTGCCAGCTCACCGGATGGGTCGGGGGCTGAAGCTTTCTTT. V is TRBV18 and J is TRBJ1-1, with D possibly being TRBD1 (5 bases). Trimming pared 3 bases from V and 6 bases from J, leaving 14 bases between. Germline assignment: CDR1 KGHSH and CDR2 LQKENI. CDR3 size: 14 residues.

The chain carries TRBV3-1 (or the pseudogene TRBV3-2) and TRBJ2-5; 10 nucleotides align to TRBD2. This CDR3 contains 20 residues. From germline, CDR1 is LGHDT and CDR2 YNNKEL (reference sequence). V lost 4 bases to trimming and J lost 1 base; unmatched junction nucleotides: 18. Here the CDR3 reads CASSPPGAGGMDVGQETQYF. Written as DNA, the CDR3 is TGTGCCAGCAGCCCGCCCGGAGCGGGGGGGATGGATGTAGGCCAAGAGACCCAGTACTTC.

The V gene is TRBV7-3, the J gene TRBJ2-3, with D possibly matching TRBD2 (5 bases). V lost 5 bases, J lost 1 base, and 10 bases lay in between. The CDR3 loop spans 14 amino acids. CDR1 is SGHTA and CDR2 is FQGTGA in the germline V gene. CDR3 bases: TGTGCCAGCAGCCCTACTAGGGGCACAGATACGCAGTATTTT. Protein sequence: CASSPTRGTDTQYF.

J is TRBJ1-3 and V is TRBV6-1; possibly TRBD1 for D (6 bases). This CDR3 has 14 residues. Germline V gene data show CDR1 as MNHNS and CDR2 as SASEGT. V shed 2 bases and J shed 2 bases, with 7 bases lying between them. This CDR3 is CASSENRAGNTIYF. CDR3 in DNA: TGTGCCAGCAGTGAAAACAGGGCTGGAAACACCATATATTTT.

This chain joins TRBV5-6 and TRBJ1-2; D might be TRBD1 (5 bases). This CDR3 region has 14 residues. V shed 1 base and J shed 7 bases, with 14 bases lying between them. Germline V CDR1 and CDR2: SGHDT, YYEEEE. In nucleotides, the CDR3 is TGTGCCAGCAGCTTGAGGCAGGGTTCGCGTGGCTACACCTTC. This gives the protein CASSLRQGSRGYTF.

CDR3 in amino acids: CASSLHAGQYF. The CDR3 region has the DNA TGTGCCAGCAGCTTACACGCGGGTCAGTACTTC. The chain is built from TRBV7-2 and TRBJ2-4; TRBD2 might be the D (5 bases). The ends were cut back, 2 bases at V and 12 bases at J, with 8 bases in the middle. The germline V gene has CDR1 SGHTA and CDR2 FQGNSA. The CDR3 spans 11 residues.

V and J are TRBV5-1 and TRBJ2-3, with TRBD2 identical over 7 bases. CDR3 size: 15 residues. V shed 2 bases, J shed 5 bases, and the junction held 8 bases outside the gene matches. Germline V CDR1 and CDR2: SGHRS, YFSETQ. CDR3 nucleotide sequence: TGCGCCAGCAGCTTAAGGCGGGAGCGAATAGATACGCAGTATTTT. It yields the protein CASSLRRERIDTQYF.

This sequence joins TRBV19 and TRBJ1-1; D is undetermined. V gave up 4 bases and J gave up 2 bases, with 8 bases separating them. Germline V lookup: CDR1 LNHDA, CDR2 SQIVND (reference sequence). The length of the CDR3 is 13 residues. As DNA, the CDR3 is TGTGCCAGTAGTACTACAGCTAACACTGAAGCTTTCTTT. It codes for CASSTTANTEAFF. Full variable domain (missing parts from reference TRBV19 and TRBJ1-1): DGGITQSPKYLFRKEGQNVTLSCEQNLNHDAMYWYRQDPGQGLRLIYYSQIVNDFQKGDIAEGYSVSREKKESFPLTVTSAQKNPTAFYLCASSTTANTEAFFGQGTRLTVV.

This chain joins TRBV4-2 and TRBJ1-3; TRBD1 matches 7 bases. This CDR3 contains 18 residues. CDR1 and CDR2 from the germline V gene are LGHNA and YNFKEQ. With 0 bases clipped from V and 1 base from J, the junction kept 9 bases outside the gene matches. CDR3 amino acids: CASSQDKARGVSGNTIYF. DNA for the CDR3: TGTGCCAGCAGCCAAGATAAAGCCAGGGGGGTATCTGGAAACACCATATATTTT.

The CDR3 nucleotides are TGTGCCAGCAGCTTACCCCCTCGACTAGCGGGACTAAAAAATGAGCAGTTCTTC. Its protein product is CASSLPPRLAGLKNEQFF. The gene calls are TRBV7-9 and TRBJ2-1; 11 bases line up with TRBD2. With V trimmed by 2 bases and J by 7 bases, 13 bases remained unmatched. Germline V gives CDR1 SEHNR, CDR2 FQNEAQ (reference sequence). The CDR3 runs 18 residues.

This clone was detected only a few times. The J gene is TRBJ2-7, the V gene TRBV27, with no clear D. The CDR3 is made up of 12 amino acids. Germline CDR1 MNHEY, CDR2 SMNVEV (reference sequence). The V end was cut by 4 bases, the J end by 0 bases, with 4 bases between. CDR3 loop: CASSSFSYEQYF. As DNA, the CDR3 is TGTGCCAGCAGTTCCTTCTCCTACGAGCAGTACTTC.

The rearrangement uses TRBV7-3 and TRBJ2-1, with TRBD2 as a possible D gene (5 bases). Germline CDR1 SGHTA, CDR2 FQGTGA. The CDR3 extends over 14 amino acids. V dropped 0 bases and J dropped 8 bases, with 11 bases sitting between them. CDR3 DNA sequence: TGTGCCAGCAGCTTAACGCTCCCGCGGGATGAGCAGTTCTTC. This gives the protein CASSLTLPRDEQFF.

The gene calls are TRBV9 and TRBJ1-6; D gene unclear. Trimming took off 7 bases at V and 10 bases at J, with 21 bases between the two ends. This CDR3 is built from 15 residues. CDR1 is SGDLS and CDR2 is YYNGEE in the germline V gene. CDR3 region: CASGPAGSRGSPLHF. The CDR3 DNA reads as TGTGCCAGCGGCCCCGCAGGCTCTCGGGGATCACCCCTCCACTTT.

This clone was counted a single time. This chain connects TRBV27 to TRBJ2-5, with a weak D call TRBD2 (5 bases). Germline CDR1 is MNHEY and CDR2 is SMNVEV (reference sequence). The CDR3 is made up of 13 amino acids. The V end was cut by 7 bases, the J end by 3 bases, with 12 bases between. The CDR3 DNA follows: TGTGCCAGCACCACTCCGGGAAAAGAGACCCAGTACTTC. Its protein is CASTTPGKETQYF.

The V gene is TRBV29-1, the J gene TRBJ1-2; D is ambiguous. CDR1 is SQVTM, CDR2 ANQGSEA, per germline. Trimming removed 5 bases from V and 0 bases from J, with 13 bases in between. The CDR3 runs 14 residues. CDR3 bases: TGCAGCGTTTTAGAGGGCCTGGCTAACTATGGCTACACCTTC. The encoded protein is CSVLEGLANYGYTF.

There are a few counts of this clone. The rearrangement links TRBV7-7 to TRBJ1-1; possible D gene TRBD1, 5 bases. The germline gives CDR1 SSHAT, CDR2 FNYEAQ (reference sequence). The length of the CDR3 is 13 residues. The V end was cut by 1 base, the J end by 8 bases, with 11 bases between. In DNA, the CDR3 is TGTGCCAGCAGCTTAGATCCCCGGGGGGAAGCTTTCTTT. Residues: CASSLDPRGEAFF.

This clone was observed a handful of times. This chain connects TRBV28 to TRBJ2-7; D uncertain. The length of the CDR3 is 11 residues. The germline V gene encodes CDR1 MDHEN and CDR2 SYDVKM. V was clipped by 6 bases and J by 4 bases, with 7 bases between them. CDR3 in amino acids: CASSRRYEQYF. Written as DNA, the CDR3 is TGTGCCAGCAGCCGCAGGTACGAGCAGTACTTC.

The rearrangement uses TRBV19 and TRBJ2-3, with 7 bases that match TRBD1. Losses at the gene ends were 5 bases for V and 6 bases for J; bases not matched to a gene: 5. Germline V gene sequence: CDR1 LNHDA, CDR2 SQIVND (reference sequence). The length of the CDR3 is 13 residues. For the CDR3, the DNA is TGTGCCAGTAGTCTACGCAGGGGGGATACGCAGTATTTT. This translates into CASSLRRGDTQYF.